The 25 T cell receptor beta chains given below trace back to one sample, sequenced in a study of blood T cells in healthy people across ages (dated by TCRdb to between 2014 and 2017). The library was obtained by 5' RACE. The instrument was an Illumina HiSeq 2500. The second PCR ran for roughly 7 to 11 cycles and used a J-beta primer mix along with a sample-barcoded 5' primer. Starting from the raw public reads, TCRdb applied fastp trimming at Q25, assembled clones with MiXCR and retained in-frame beta chains. Under each unique CDR3 protein, matching rows form one entry showing the most common genes and DNA. Here the sample has 800,000 to 1,000,000 distinct CDR3 sequences; around 46% occur a single time. Of the sample, under 15% falls within the top ten clones. Sequenced: blood. These receptors all come from a man aged 25 to 40 in good health.

This clonotype showed up just a few times. The chain carries TRBV6-2 or TRBV6-3 and TRBJ2-7; perhaps TRBD2 as D (5 bases). Germline V gives CDR1 MNHEY, CDR2 SVGEGT. V lost 0 bases and J lost 3, with 9 bases in between. The CDR3 is 14 residues long. The CDR3 nucleotides read TGTGCCAGCAGTTACTCGGACTTACGCTACGAGCAGTACTTC. This gives the protein CASSYSDLRYEQYF.

This clonotype was detected ten times or more. The chain recombines TRBV6-5 with TRBJ2-7; D remains ambiguous. Germline V lookup: CDR1 MNHEY, CDR2 SVGAGI. Trimming left V 0 bases short and J 7 bases short, with 4 bases between. The CDR3 length is 11 residues. The CDR3 DNA reads as TGTGCCAGCAGTTACTCTGGGGAGCAGTACTTC. It codes for CASSYSGEQYF.

A note on this clonotype: One end of the junction fails to match germline, which may point to a read error. The V call is TRBV28, the J call TRBJ2-2; D call uncertain. From germline, CDR1 is MDHEN and CDR2 SYDVKM. This CDR3 is 15 amino acids long. Here the CDR3 reads CASNLRAGNTGELFF. The CDR3 coding sequence is TGTGCCAGCAATTTAAGGGCAGGGAACACCGGGGAGCTGTTTTTT.

This clonotype was seen many times. This sequence joins TRBV11-3 and TRBJ2-2, with D possibly TRBD1 on 5 matching bases. V lost 0 bases to trimming and J lost 0 bases, with 14 bases between them. The CDR3 is made up of 18 amino acids. The germline CDR1 and CDR2 sequences are SGHNT and YENEEA. CDR3 bases: TGTGCCAGCAGCTTAGAGGGCTGGGGCAGTACGAACACCGGGGAGCTGTTTTTT. It encodes CASSLEGWGSTNTGELFF.

As regards this clonotype: Relative to the germline gene, one junction end is altered; a read error may explain this. CDR3 protein: CSVAGARSCEQYF. CDR3 nucleotide sequence: TGCAGCGTCGCAGGGGCTAGGTCCTGCGAGCAGTACTTC. The chain is built from TRBV29-1 and TRBJ2-7; D is perhaps TRBD1 (6 bases). Germline loops: CDR1 SQVTM, CDR2 ANQGSEA. CDR3 length: 13 residues.

This clonotype was seen only a few times. CDR3 nucleotide sequence: TGTGCCAGCAGCTTAGGGGGGACGGTGCTCTACGAGCAGTACTTC. Translated, it gives CASSLGGTVLYEQYF. The chain carries TRBV7-8 and TRBJ2-7; D possibly matches TRBD1 or TRBD2 (5 bases each). V lost 1 base and J lost 3, with 13 bases in between. Germline lookup yields CDR1 SGHVS and CDR2 FQNEAQ. The CDR3 is made up of 15 amino acids.

The V call is TRBV7-9, the J call TRBJ2-1; 11 bases line up with TRBD2. This CDR3 region has 17 residues. The ends lost 4 bases at V and 8 bases at J; junction bases unmatched: 13. The germline V gene has CDR1 SEHNR and CDR2 FQNEAQ (reference sequence). This chain's CDR3 is CASSSATSGVSRDEQFF. Written as DNA, the CDR3 is TGTGCCAGCAGCTCCGCGACTAGCGGGGTATCGAGGGATGAGCAGTTCTTC.

The chain is built from TRBV28 and TRBJ2-3; D is perhaps TRBD2 (6 bases). Germline V gene lookup returns CDR1 MDHEN and CDR2 SYDVKM. V was cut by 6 bases and J by 0 bases, with 16 bases left in between. The CDR3 has 16 residues. The CDR3 DNA is TGTGCCAGCAGCCCAGGGCTAGCGAGAAGCACAGATACGCAGTATTTT. It specifies CASSPGLARSTDTQYF. The variable domain in full, completed from reference TRBV28 and TRBJ2-3, reads DVKVTQSSRYLVKRTGEKVFLECVQDMDHENMFWYRQDPGLGLRLIYFSYDVKMKEKGDIPEGYSVSREKKERFSLILESASTNQTSMYLCASSPGLARSTDTQYFGPGTRLTVL.

This clonotype was seen only a few times. The rearrangement joins TRBV3-1 to TRBJ2-7, with D unresolved. The CDR3 length is 12 residues. Germline V CDR1 and CDR2: LGHDT, YNNKEL (reference sequence). V dropped 3 bases and J dropped 6 bases, with 9 bases sitting between them. The CDR3 coding sequence is TGTGCCAGCAGCCAGGGCCCTCTCGAGCAGTACTTC. This sequence encodes CASSQGPLEQYF.

The V call is TRBV4-2, the J call TRBJ1-1, with 8 bases lining up with TRBD1. Germline V lookup: CDR1 LGHNA, CDR2 YNFKEQ. The V and J ends lost 4 bases and 4 bases, in that order; junction bases with no gene match: 8. This CDR3 region has 15 residues. CDR3 region: CASSRGQGGSTEAFF. DNA for the CDR3: TGTGCCAGCAGCCGAGGACAGGGTGGCAGCACTGAAGCTTTCTTT.

The chain has TRBV27 and TRBJ1-4; perhaps TRBD1 as D (6 bases). Germline CDR1 reads MNHEY; CDR2 reads SMNVEV (reference sequence). This CDR3 contains 16 residues. The germline V and J ends were trimmed by 0 bases and 8 bases, with 16 bases remaining between them. CDR3 DNA sequence: TGTGCCAGCAGTTTATCGTGGGGGCTCTCAGGGGAAAAACTGTTTTTT. It translates to CASSLSWGLSGEKLFF.

This CDR3 is CASSSGQGGSSYNEQFF. The CDR3 DNA is TGTGCCAGCAGCTCTGGACAGGGTGGGAGCTCCTACAATGAGCAGTTCTTC. The chain combines TRBV11-3 with TRBJ2-1; TRBD1 agrees at 8 bases. This CDR3 comprises 17 residues. V dropped 4 bases and J dropped 0; count of bases not matched to a gene: 8. The germline V gene has CDR1 SGHNT and CDR2 YENEEA.

J is TRBJ2-1 and V is TRBV12-3 or TRBV12-4, with 8 bases aligning to TRBD1. CDR3 length equals 15 residues. The V gene end was trimmed by 7 bases and the J gene end by 8 bases; junction bases not matched to a gene: 13. CDR3 sequence: CASTIGTGGIHEQFF. The CDR3 bases are TGTGCCAGCACTATCGGGACAGGAGGGATCCATGAGCAGTTCTTC.

CDR3 bases: TGTGCCAGCAGTCCCGGGGTCTTAAGCTACGTCCTGACTTTC. Amino acids: CASSPGVLSYVLTF. The chain has TRBV12-3 or TRBV12-4 and TRBJ2-6; D may be TRBD2 (5 bases). V lost 5 bases, J lost 11 bases, and 16 bases lay in between. The CDR3 has 14 residues.

Many counts were recorded for this clonotype. J is TRBJ2-7 and V is TRBV4-3; a weak D match, TRBD1 (6 bases). The V end was cut by 4 bases, the J end by 3 bases, with 16 bases between. This CDR3 has 15 amino acids. Germline CDR1 LGHNA, CDR2 YSLEER. CDR3 amino acids: CASSRSTGQVYEQYF. The CDR3 nucleotides are TGCGCCAGCAGCCGAAGTACAGGGCAGGTCTACGAGCAGTACTTC.

The gene calls are TRBV9 and TRBJ1-1; D gene ambiguous. The CDR3 loop spans 14 amino acids. Trimming removed 0 bases from V and 4 bases from J, with 10 bases in between. Germline V lookup: CDR1 SGDLS, CDR2 YYNGEE. In nucleotides, the CDR3 is TGTGCCAGCAGCGTAGGGGGAAAGGGCACTGAAGCTTTCTTT. It codes for CASSVGGKGTEAFF.

This clonotype came up once. The chain joins TRBV5-6 to TRBJ2-5; a possible D gene is TRBD1 (5 bases). CDR1 is SGHDT, CDR2 YYEEEE, per germline. The CDR3 is 14 residues long. V was shortened by 4 bases and J by 1 base, with 11 bases between the two germline ends. This CDR3 is CASSVGHVQETQYF. CDR3 DNA sequence: TGTGCCAGCAGCGTCGGACACGTCCAAGAGACCCAGTACTTC.

This clonotype was recorded a few times. The gene calls are TRBV12-3 or TRBV12-4 and TRBJ2-3, with 9 bases lining up with TRBD2. The CDR3 spans 16 residues. Trimming cost V 4 bases and J 4 bases; bases outside gene matches: 9. The CDR3 loop reads CASSSFGGGGSDTQYF. The CDR3 DNA follows: TGTGCCAGCAGTTCCTTCGGCGGGGGGGGGTCAGATACGCAGTATTTT.

The chain links TRBV10-3 to TRBJ2-4; perhaps D is TRBD1 or TRBD2 (5 bases each). From germline, CDR1 is ENHRY and CDR2 SYGVKD. Trimming stripped 0 bases from V and 6 bases from J, with 15 bases between. This CDR3 spans 16 amino acids. The CDR3 DNA reads TGTGCCATCAGTGAGTCTTCCGGGACGGAAGGAAACATTCAGTACTTC. Translation: CAISESSGTEGNIQYF.

The rearrangement joins TRBV4-1 to TRBJ2-5, with D perhaps matching TRBD1 or TRBD2 (6 bases each). CDR1 MGHRA and CDR2 YSYEKL come from the germline V gene. The CDR3 has 14 amino acids. Trimming cost V 3 bases and J 1 base, with 9 bases left between them. The CDR3 nucleotides read TGCGCCAGCAGCCATTGGGGGGCCCAAGAGACCCAGTACTTC. Its protein product is CASSHWGAQETQYF.

The chain carries TRBV5-1 and TRBJ1-4; TRBD1 aligns across 12 bases. Germline V CDR1 and CDR2: SGHRS, YFSETQ. V gave up 4 bases and J gave up 6 bases; unmatched junction bases: 4. This CDR3 is built from 15 residues. CDR3 sequence reads: CASSLGQGAYEKLFF. The DNA for the CDR3 is TGCGCCAGCAGCCTGGGACAGGGGGCGTATGAAAAACTGTTTTTT.

The gene calls are TRBV12-3 or TRBV12-4 and TRBJ2-3; possibly TRBD2 for D (6 bases). V gave up 2 bases and J gave up 6 bases, with 15 bases separating them. This CDR3 has 15 amino acids. The CDR3 nucleotides read TGTGCCAGCAGTTTATCGGGACTGACCACGGATACGCAGTATTTT. The encoded protein is CASSLSGLTTDTQYF.

This clonotype appeared a single time. J is TRBJ2-5 and V is TRBV27; no clear D gene. The CDR3 extends over 14 amino acids. Trimming took 3 bases from V and 1 from J, leaving 9 bases between them. Germline V lookup: CDR1 MNHEY, CDR2 SMNVEV (reference sequence). The DNA for the CDR3 is TGTGCCAGCAGTTTTTTCGGTCCCCAAGAGACCCAGTACTTC. Encoded protein: CASSFFGPQETQYF.

The rearrangement links TRBV27 to TRBJ1-4, with D possibly being TRBD1 (6 bases). CDR1 is MNHEY and CDR2 is SMNVEV in the germline V gene (reference sequence). Trimming took 6 bases from V and 4 from J, leaving 15 bases between them. This CDR3 region has 15 residues. The CDR3 sequence: CASSTDRSGNEKLFF. The CDR3 DNA reads TGTGCCAGCAGCACCGACAGGTCGGGTAATGAAAAACTGTTTTTT.

The chain employs TRBV28 and TRBJ2-1, with TRBD2 identical over 11 bases. The CDR3 has 16 amino acids. After removal of 5 bases from V and 4 bases from J, the junction contained 7 bases not matched to a gene. Germline loops: CDR1 MDHEN, CDR2 SYDVKM. The CDR3 here is CASSVAGGRSYNEQFF. In DNA form, the CDR3 reads TGTGCCAGCAGTGTAGCGGGGGGGCGAAGTTACAATGAGCAGTTCTTC.